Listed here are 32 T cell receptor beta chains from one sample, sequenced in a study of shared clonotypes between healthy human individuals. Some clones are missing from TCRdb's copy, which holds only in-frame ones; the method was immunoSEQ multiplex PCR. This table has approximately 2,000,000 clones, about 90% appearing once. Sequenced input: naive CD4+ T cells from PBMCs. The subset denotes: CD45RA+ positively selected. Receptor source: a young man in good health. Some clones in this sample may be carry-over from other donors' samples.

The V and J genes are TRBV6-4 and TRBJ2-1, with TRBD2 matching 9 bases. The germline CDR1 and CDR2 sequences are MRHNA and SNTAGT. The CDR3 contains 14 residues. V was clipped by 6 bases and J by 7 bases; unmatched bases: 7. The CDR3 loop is CASSRTSATNEQFF. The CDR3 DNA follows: TGTGCCAGCAGCCGGACTAGCGCCACGAATGAGCAGTTCTTC.

The CDR3 DNA follows: TGTGCCAGCAGCTTAGAAACCGTCCGGACCTACAATGAGCAGTTCTTC. The encoded protein is CASSLETVRTYNEQFF. This chain links TRBV11-2 with TRBJ2-1, with D uncertain. This CDR3 spans 16 amino acids. V lost 0 bases to trimming and J lost 2 bases, with 11 bases between them. Germline-derived CDR1 and CDR2 are SGHAT and FQNNGV.

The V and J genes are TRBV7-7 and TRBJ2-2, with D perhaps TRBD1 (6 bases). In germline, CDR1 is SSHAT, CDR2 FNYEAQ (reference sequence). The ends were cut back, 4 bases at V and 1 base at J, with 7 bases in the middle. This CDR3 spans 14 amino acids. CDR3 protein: CASSSQGNTGELFF. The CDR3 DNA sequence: TGTGCCAGCAGCTCACAGGGGAACACCGGGGAGCTGTTTTTT.

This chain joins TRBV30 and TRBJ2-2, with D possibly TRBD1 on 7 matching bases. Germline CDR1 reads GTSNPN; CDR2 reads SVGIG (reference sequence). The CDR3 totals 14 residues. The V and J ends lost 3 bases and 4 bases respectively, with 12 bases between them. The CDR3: CAWRTRGVTGELFF. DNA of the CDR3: TGTGCCTGGAGAACCAGGGGGGTCACCGGGGAGCTGTTTTTT.

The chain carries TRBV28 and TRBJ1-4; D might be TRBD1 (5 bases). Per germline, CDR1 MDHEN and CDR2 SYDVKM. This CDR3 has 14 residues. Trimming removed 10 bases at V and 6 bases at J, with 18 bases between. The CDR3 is CATGFIGGYEKLFF. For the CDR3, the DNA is TGTGCCACCGGTTTTATTGGGGGTTATGAAAAACTGTTTTTT.

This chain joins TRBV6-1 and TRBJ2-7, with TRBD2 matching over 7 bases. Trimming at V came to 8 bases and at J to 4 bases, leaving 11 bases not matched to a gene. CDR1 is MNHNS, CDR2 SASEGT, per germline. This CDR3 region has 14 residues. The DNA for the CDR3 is TGTGCCAGCGTGGAGCGGCTGGGGGGGTACGAGCAGTACTTC. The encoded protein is CASVERLGGYEQYF.

The CDR3 loop is CAWSVILAVAGEQFF. The CDR3, as DNA: TGTGCCTGGAGTGTCATACTAGCTGTGGCGGGTGAGCAGTTCTTC. This chain connects TRBV30 to TRBJ2-1; perhaps TRBD2 as D (6 bases). The CDR3 runs to 15 residues. Germline loops: CDR1 GTSNPN, CDR2 SVGIG (reference sequence). Between the trimmed V and J ends, which lost 0 bases and 9 bases, there was a span of 18 bases.

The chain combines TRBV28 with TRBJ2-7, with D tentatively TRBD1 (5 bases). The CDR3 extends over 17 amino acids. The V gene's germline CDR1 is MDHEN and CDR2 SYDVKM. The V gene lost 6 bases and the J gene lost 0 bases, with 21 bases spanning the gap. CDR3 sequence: CASSSGSWVFGSYEQYF. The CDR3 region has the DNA TGTGCCAGCAGCTCAGGGTCTTGGGTTTTCGGCTCCTACGAGCAGTACTTC.

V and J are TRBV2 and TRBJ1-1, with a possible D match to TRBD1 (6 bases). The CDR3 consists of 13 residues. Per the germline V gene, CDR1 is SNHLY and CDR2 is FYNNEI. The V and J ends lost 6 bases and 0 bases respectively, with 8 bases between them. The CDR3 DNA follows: TGTGCCAGCAGCAGGGGAATGAACACTGAAGCTTTCTTT. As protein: CASSRGMNTEAFF.

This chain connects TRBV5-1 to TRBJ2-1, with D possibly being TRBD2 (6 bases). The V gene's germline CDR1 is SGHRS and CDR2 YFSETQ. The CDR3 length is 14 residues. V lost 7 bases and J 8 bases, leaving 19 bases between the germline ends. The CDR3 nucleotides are TGCGCCAGCGCCAATACGGGGGATACCGATGAGCAGTTCTTC. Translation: CASANTGDTDEQFF.

The CDR3 DNA reads as TGTGCCAGCAGCGCCCCGAAGGATGAGCAGTTCTTC. Its translation is CASSAPKDEQFF. The V gene is TRBV9, the J gene TRBJ2-1; D is undetermined. V was trimmed by 3 bases and J by 8 bases, leaving 9 bases between them. The germline V gene has CDR1 SGDLS and CDR2 YYNGEE. This CDR3 spans 12 amino acids.

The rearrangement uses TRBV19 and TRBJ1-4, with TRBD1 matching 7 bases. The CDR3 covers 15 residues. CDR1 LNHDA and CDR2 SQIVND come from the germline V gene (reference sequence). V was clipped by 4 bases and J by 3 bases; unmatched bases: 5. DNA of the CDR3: TGTGCCAGTAGTACCCGGACAGGATCTAATGAAAAACTGTTTTTT. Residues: CASSTRTGSNEKLFF.

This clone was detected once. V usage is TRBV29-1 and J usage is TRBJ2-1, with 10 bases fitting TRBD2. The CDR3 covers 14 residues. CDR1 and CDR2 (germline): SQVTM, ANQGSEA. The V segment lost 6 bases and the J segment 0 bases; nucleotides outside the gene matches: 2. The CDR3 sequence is CSVGTSVSYNEQFF. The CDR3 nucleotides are TGCAGCGTGGGGACTAGCGTCTCCTACAATGAGCAGTTCTTC.

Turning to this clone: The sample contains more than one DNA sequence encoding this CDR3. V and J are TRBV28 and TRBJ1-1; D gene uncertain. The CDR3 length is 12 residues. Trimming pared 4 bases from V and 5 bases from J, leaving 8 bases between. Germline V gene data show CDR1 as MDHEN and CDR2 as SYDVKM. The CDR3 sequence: CASSSPGTEAFF. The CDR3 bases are TGTGCCAGCAGTTCCCCGGGGACTGAAGCTTTCTTT.

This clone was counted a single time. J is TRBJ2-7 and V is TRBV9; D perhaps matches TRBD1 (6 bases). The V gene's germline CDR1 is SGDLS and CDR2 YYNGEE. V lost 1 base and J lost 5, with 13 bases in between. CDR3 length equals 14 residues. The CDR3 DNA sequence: TGTGCCAGCAGCGTACTGTCACAGGGCCACGAGCAGTACTTC. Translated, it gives CASSVLSQGHEQYF.

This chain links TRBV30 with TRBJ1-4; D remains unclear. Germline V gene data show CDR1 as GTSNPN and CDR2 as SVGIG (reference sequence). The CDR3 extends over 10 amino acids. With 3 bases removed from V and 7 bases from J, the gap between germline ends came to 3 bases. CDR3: CAWRSEKLFF. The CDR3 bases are TGTGCCTGGAGATCTGAAAAACTGTTTTTT.

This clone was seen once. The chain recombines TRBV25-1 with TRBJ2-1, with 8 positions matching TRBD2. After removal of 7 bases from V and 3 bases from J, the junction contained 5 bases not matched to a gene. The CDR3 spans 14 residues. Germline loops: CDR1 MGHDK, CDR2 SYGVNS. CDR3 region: CASIKAGVYNEQFF. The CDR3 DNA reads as TGTGCCAGCATCAAAGCGGGAGTCTACAATGAGCAGTTCTTC.

This CDR3 reads CASSLIGTEQETQYF. The CDR3 DNA follows: TGTGCCAGCAGCTTAATCGGGACAGAGCAAGAGACCCAGTACTTC. This rearrangement joins TRBV7-3 to TRBJ2-5, with TRBD1 identical over 7 bases. Trimming at V came to 1 base and at J to 2 bases, leaving 4 bases not matched to a gene. The CDR3 sequence is 15 residues long. The V gene's germline CDR1 is SGHTA and CDR2 FQGTGA.

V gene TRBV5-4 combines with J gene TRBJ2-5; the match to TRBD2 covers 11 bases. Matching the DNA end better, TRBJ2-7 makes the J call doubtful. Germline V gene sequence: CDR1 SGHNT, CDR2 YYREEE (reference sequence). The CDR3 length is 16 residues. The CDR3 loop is CASSSGTSGPTYEQYF. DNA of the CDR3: TGTGCCAGCAGCTCAGGGACTAGCGGACCGACCTACGAGCAGTACTTC.

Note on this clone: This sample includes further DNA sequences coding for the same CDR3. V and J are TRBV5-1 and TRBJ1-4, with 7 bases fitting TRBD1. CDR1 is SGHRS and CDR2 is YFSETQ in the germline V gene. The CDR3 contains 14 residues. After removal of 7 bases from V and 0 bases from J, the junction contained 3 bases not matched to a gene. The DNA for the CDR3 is TGCGCCAGCCGACAGGGCGCAACTAATGAAAAACTGTTTTTT. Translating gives CASRQGATNEKLFF.

CDR3: CASRDRTDTQYF. The CDR3 DNA reads TGTGCCAGCCGGGACCGCACAGATACGCAGTATTTT. The rearrangement uses TRBV6-1 and TRBJ2-3; TRBD1 or TRBD2 may be the D gene (5 bases each). This CDR3 spans 12 amino acids. The V end lost 8 bases, the J end lost 1 base, and 7 bases lay between the germline ends. CDR1 and CDR2 (germline): MNHNS, SASEGT.

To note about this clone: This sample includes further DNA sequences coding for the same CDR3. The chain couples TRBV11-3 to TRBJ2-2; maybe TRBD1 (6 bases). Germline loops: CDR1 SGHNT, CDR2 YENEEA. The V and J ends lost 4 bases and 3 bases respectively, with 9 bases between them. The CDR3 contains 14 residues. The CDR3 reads CASSSTGYTGELFF. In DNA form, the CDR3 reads TGTGCCAGCAGCTCAACAGGGTACACCGGGGAGCTGTTTTTT.

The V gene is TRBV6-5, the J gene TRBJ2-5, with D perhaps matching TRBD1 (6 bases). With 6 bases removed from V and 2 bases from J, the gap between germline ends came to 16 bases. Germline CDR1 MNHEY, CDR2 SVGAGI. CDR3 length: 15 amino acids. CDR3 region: CASRLTWTAQETQYF. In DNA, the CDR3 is TGTGCCAGCAGGCTAACCTGGACAGCACAAGAGACCCAGTACTTC.

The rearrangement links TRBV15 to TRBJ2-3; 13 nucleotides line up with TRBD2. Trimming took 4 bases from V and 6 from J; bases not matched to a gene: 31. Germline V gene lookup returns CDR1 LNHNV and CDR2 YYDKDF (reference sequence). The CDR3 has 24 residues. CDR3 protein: CATSKTRTSGREHLRFAEFDTQYF. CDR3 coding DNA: TGTGCCACCAGCAAAACTCGGACTAGCGGGAGAGAACACCTACGCTTCGCCGAGTTTGATACGCAGTATTTT.

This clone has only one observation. CDR3 DNA sequence: TGTGCCAGCAGCTTGATTGGGTCCGGAACCAAAAACATTCAGTACTTC. Its translation: CASSLIGSGTKNIQYF. The chain has TRBV5-4 and TRBJ2-4, with unresolved D. CDR3 length: 16 residues. V was pared by 1 base and J by 2 bases, with 13 bases between. Germline lookup yields CDR1 SGHNT and CDR2 YYREEE (reference sequence).

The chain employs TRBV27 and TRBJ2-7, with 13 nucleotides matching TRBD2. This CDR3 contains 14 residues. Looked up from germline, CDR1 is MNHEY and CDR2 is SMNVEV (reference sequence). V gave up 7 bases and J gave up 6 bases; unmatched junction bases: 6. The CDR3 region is CASKGTSGTSEQYF. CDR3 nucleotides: TGTGCCAGCAAAGGGACTAGCGGGACCTCCGAGCAGTACTTC.

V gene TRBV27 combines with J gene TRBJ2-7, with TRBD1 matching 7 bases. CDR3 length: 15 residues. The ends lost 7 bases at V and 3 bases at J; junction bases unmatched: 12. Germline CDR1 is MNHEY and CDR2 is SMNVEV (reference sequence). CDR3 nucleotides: TGTGCCAGCAAGCCGGCCGGACAGGAAAACTACGAGCAGTACTTC. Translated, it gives CASKPAGQENYEQYF.

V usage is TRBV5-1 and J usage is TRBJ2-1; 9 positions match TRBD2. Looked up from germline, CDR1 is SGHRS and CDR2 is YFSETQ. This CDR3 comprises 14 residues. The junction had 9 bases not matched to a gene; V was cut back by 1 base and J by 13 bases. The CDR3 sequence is CASSLSETSGAQFF. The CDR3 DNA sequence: TGCGCCAGCAGCTTGAGTGAGACTAGCGGAGCTCAGTTCTTC.

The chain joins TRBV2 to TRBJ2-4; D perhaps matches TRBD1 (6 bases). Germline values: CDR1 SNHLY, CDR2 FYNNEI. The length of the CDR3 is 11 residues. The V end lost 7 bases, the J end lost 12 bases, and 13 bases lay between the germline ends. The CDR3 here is CASIAGVNQYF. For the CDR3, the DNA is TGTGCCAGCATAGCAGGGGTGAATCAGTACTTC.

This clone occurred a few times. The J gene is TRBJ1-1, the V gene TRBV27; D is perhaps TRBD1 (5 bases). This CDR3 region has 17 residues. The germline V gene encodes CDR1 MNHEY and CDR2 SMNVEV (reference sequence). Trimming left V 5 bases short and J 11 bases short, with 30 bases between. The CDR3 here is CASSVYTPPRSPTGAFF. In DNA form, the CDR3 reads TGTGCCAGCAGTGTTTATACTCCCCCCAGGTCGCCCACAGGTGCTTTCTTT.

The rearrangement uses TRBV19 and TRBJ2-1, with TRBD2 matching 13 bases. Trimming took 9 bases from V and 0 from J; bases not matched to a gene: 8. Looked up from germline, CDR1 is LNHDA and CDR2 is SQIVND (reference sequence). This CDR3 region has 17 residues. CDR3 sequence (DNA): TGTGCCAGCAAGGGACTAGCGGGGAAGAGCTCCTACAATGAGCAGTTCTTC. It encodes CASKGLAGKSSYNEQFF.

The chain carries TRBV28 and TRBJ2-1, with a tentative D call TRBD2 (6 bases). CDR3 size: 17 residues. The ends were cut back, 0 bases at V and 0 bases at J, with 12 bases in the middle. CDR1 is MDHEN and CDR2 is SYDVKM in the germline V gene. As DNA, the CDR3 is TGTGCCAGCAGTTTATGGGGCGGAGGGAGCTCCTACAATGAGCAGTTCTTC. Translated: CASSLWGGGSSYNEQFF. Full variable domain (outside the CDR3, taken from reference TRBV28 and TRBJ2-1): DVKVTQSSRYLVKRTGEKVFLECVQDMDHENMFWYRQDPGLGLRLIYFSYDVKMKEKGDIPEGYSVSREKKERFSLILESASTNQTSMYLCASSLWGGGSSYNEQFFGPGTRLTVL.